A selection of T cell receptor beta chains follows, all from one sample in a study of monozygotic twins with inflammatory bowel disease. Following a re-call of the 5' RACE reads, TCRdb has one entry per CDR3 protein and lacks DNA. The table for this sample gives 310,000 or so distinct CDR3 sequences. Input material: blood. The receptors originated from a human donor with ulcerative colitis or Crohn's disease, or a healthy co-twin of an affected twin (not recorded which). Both conserved end residues are part of each CDR3.

TRBJ2-7,TRBV12-3/TRBV12-4,CASRLMREQYF
TRBJ1-6,TRBV20-1,CSAPGRTSPTLHF
TRBJ2-1,TRBV20-1,CSVLDRKGNNEQFF
TRBJ2-2,TRBV9,CASSVPLTGELFF
TRBJ1-1,TRBV19,CASSPRTGWGTEAFF
TRBJ1-4,TRBV6-5,CASSYSQTELLNEKLFF
TRBJ1-3,TRBV7-3,CASSPSPTGTPGNTIYF
TRBJ2-2,TRBV3-1,CASSQARGTNTGELFF
TRBJ2-5,TRBV6-1,CASSAYRGSETQYF
TRBJ1-3,TRBV6-6,CASSNPGNTIYF
TRBJ2-7,TRBV28,CASSFLESGEQYF
TRBJ1-1,TRBV11-2,CASSLDRVTVEAFF
TRBJ2-3,TRBV5-1,CASSRQVPTDTQYF
TRBJ2-1,TRBV27,CASSLWAQGNEQFF
TRBJ2-5,TRBV5-1,CASSLGGTNQETQYF
TRBJ2-5,TRBV5-1,CASRLAGGQETQYF
TRBJ2-3,TRBV13,CASSLWSADTQYF
TRBJ2-3,TRBV5-1,CASSLFPNSGADTQYF
TRBJ1-2,TRBV7-8,CASSLLTPGARGYTF
TRBJ1-2,TRBV6-5,CASSPRGERGYTF
TRBJ2-5,TRBV27,CASSFSRLAGARERETQYF
TRBJ2-5,TRBV28,CASSFPLAGGETQYF
TRBJ2-7,TRBV7-8,CASSLASTSGAPTYSYEQYF
TRBJ1-1,TRBV7-8,CASSSKAHTGITQGAFF
TRBJ2-2,TRBV5-1,CASSPGLAGRTGELFF
TRBJ2-5,TRBV20-1,CSARARLETQYF